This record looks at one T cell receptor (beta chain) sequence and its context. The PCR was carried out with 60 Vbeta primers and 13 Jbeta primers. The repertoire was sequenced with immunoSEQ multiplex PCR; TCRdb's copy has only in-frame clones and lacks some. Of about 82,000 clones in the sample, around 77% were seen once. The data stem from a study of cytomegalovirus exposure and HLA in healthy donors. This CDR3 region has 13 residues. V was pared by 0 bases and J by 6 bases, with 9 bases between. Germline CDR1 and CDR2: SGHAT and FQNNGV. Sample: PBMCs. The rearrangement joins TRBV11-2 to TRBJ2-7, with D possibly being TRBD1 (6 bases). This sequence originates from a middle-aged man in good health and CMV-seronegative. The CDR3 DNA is TGTGCCAGCAGCTTAGATCAGGGGCGCGAGCAGTACTTC. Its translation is CASSLDQGREQYF.